Listed below are T cell receptor beta chains from one sample, sequenced in a study of blood T cell repertoires in COVID-19. The data were produced by immunoSEQ multiplex PCR, yet TCRdb's version contains in-frame clones alone and is incomplete. The repertoire holds fewer than 250,000 clones, 65% to 90% seen once, with 4.7% in the top ten. Sequences were obtained from peripheral blood. These receptors all stem from a woman in her 70s with acute or convalescent COVID-19. Each CDR3 is given with its conserved first and last residue. D genes are given only for firm matches.

j_call d_call v_call cdr3_aa cdr3_nt
TRBJ1-5 - TRBV14 CASSQGLSNQPQHF TGTGCCAGCAGCCAAGGTTTAAGCAATCAGCCCCAGCATTTT
TRBJ1-3 TRBD1 TRBV5-4 CASSGQTGFKNTIYF TGTGCCAGCAGCGGACAGACAGGGTTTAAAAACACCATATATTTT
TRBJ2-2 - TRBV11-3 CASSLGGNTGELFF TGTGCCAGCAGCTTAGGCGGGAACACCGGGGAGCTGTTTTTT
TRBJ1-3 - TRBV3-1/TRBV3-2 CASSQSQAGNTIYF TGTGCCAGCAGCCAATCACAGGCTGGAAACACCATATATTTT
TRBJ2-3 TRBD2 TRBV6-2/TRBV6-3 CASSWRSGGADTQYF TGTGCCAGCAGCTGGAGGAGCGGGGGGGCAGATACGCAGTATTTT
TRBJ1-3 - TRBV10-3 CAISESNRFSGNTIYF TGTGCCATCAGTGAGTCGAACAGATTTTCTGGAAACACCATATATTTT
TRBJ1-1 - TRBV28 CASSLPGISNTEAFF TGTGCCAGCAGTTTACCGGGGATCTCGAACACTGAAGCTTTCTTT
TRBJ1-2 TRBD1 TRBV24-1 CATRGTGVGHGYTF TGTGCCACCAGAGGGACAGGGGTCGGCCATGGCTACACCTTC
TRBJ1-2 - TRBV12-3/TRBV12-4 CATFSGYGYTF TGTGCCACTTTTTCGGGGTATGGCTACACCTTC
TRBJ2-2 - TRBV19 CASSAAGDTGELFF TGTGCCAGTAGTGCCGCCGGGGACACCGGGGAGCTGTTTTTT
TRBJ2-5 - TRBV6-2/TRBV6-3 CASSYGGKETQYF TGTGCCAGCAGTTACGGCGGGAAAGAGACCCAGTACTTC
TRBJ1-5 TRBD1 TRBV19 CASTTQGGDQPQHF TGTGCCAGTACCACTCAGGGGGGCGATCAGCCCCAGCATTTT